This TCR beta chain is from a study of regulatory T cells in long-lasting Graves disease. Noted time point: persistent/refractory GD, antithyroid drugs over 5 years with positive TRAb. PBMC RNA served as the TCR library source. Researchers made TCR beta libraries by using iRepertoire HTBI primers and running Arm-PCR on CDR3 regions. TCRdb analysed the multiplex PCR reads with MiXCR anew, one entry per CDR3 protein. The sample consists of roughly 430,000 distinct CDR3 sequences, under 25% of them appearing once. Concerning this clonotype itself: Its antigen is currently unknown.

V was clipped by 6 bases and J by 4 bases; unmatched bases: 11. The CDR3 loop spans 17 amino acids. Overall study findings and caveats: Patients with persistent disease showed a bias toward TRBV28, TRBJ1-2 and TRBJ2-5.

The source material was peripheral blood mononuclear cells (PBMCs), sampled when the disease was refractory, from a patient treated with antithyroid drugs. This TCR derives from a female donor with Graves disease. V gene TRBV12-3 or TRBV12-4 combines with J gene TRBJ1-6; 8 bases align to TRBD1. CDR3 loop: CASSPGNRGFYNSPLHF. CDR3 nucleotide sequence: TGTGCCAGCAGCCCTGGGAACAGGGGGTTTTATAATTCACCCCTCCACTTT.